The 21 T cell receptor beta chains below all came from one sample that was sequenced in a study of neurological immune-mediated disorders. TCRdb re-analysed the 5' RACE reads in MiXCR, keeping a single row per CDR3 protein. The repertoire holds about 62,000 distinct CDR3 sequences, with 3% to 4% as singletons. The sample was PBMCs. The receptor set was obtained from a woman aged 50 to 65 with multiple sclerosis.

This clonotype was observed many times. The chain joins TRBV3-1 to TRBJ2-3; 9 bases agree with TRBD2. The V segment lost 2 bases and the J segment 3 bases; nucleotides outside the gene matches: 3. The V gene's germline CDR1 is LGHDT and CDR2 YNNKEL (reference sequence). This CDR3 region has 15 residues. The CDR3, as DNA: TGTGCCAGCAGCCAAATGACTAGCGGAACAGATACGCAGTATTTT. It codes for CASSQMTSGTDTQYF.

This clonotype was detected many times. DNA for the CDR3: TGCAGTGCTAGAGCACAGCCGCAGGGCTACACCTTC. It encodes CSARAQPQGYTF. The rearrangement uses TRBV20-1 and TRBJ1-2; D not certain. CDR1 and CDR2 from the germline V gene are DFQATT and SNEGSKA (reference sequence). This CDR3 is built from 12 residues. The V end lost 1 base, the J end lost 8 bases, and 11 bases lay between the germline ends.

This clonotype appeared a few times. One base away lies a much larger clone, so this may be a sequencing read error. This rearrangement joins TRBV4-1 to TRBJ2-7, with a weak D call TRBD1 (5 bases). The CDR3 spans 13 residues. Trimming left V 1 base short and J 4 bases short, with 8 bases between. The germline CDR1 and CDR2 sequences are MGHRA and YSYEKL. Here the CDR3 DNA reads TGCGCCAGCAGCCAAGGGACAAGTTACGAGCAGTACTTC. Translating it yields CASSQGTSYEQYF.

Ten or more counts support this clonotype. The chain is built from TRBV2 and TRBJ2-1, with 10 bases fitting TRBD2. There are 15 residues in the CDR3. Germline V gene sequence: CDR1 SNHLY, CDR2 FYNNEI. With V trimmed by 6 bases and J by 2 bases, 4 bases remained unmatched. CDR3 sequence reads: CASRPGTSAYNEQFF. The CDR3 DNA follows: TGTGCCAGCAGACCCGGGACTAGCGCCTACAATGAGCAGTTCTTC.

This clonotype was seen at least ten times. The chain is built from TRBV9 and TRBJ2-1; a weak D match, TRBD2 (6 bases). The CDR3 is 16 residues long. Germline V gene data show CDR1 as SGDLS and CDR2 as YYNGEE. Trimming removed 4 bases at V and 1 base at J, with 15 bases between. The CDR3 region is CASSPGDIWSYNEQFF. The CDR3 DNA follows: TGTGCCAGCAGCCCGGGAGATATCTGGTCCTACAATGAGCAGTTCTTC.

This clonotype came up many times. The chain is built from TRBV24-1 and TRBJ2-7, with 9 bases aligning to TRBD1. There are 16 residues in the CDR3. Germline values: CDR1 KGHDR, CDR2 SFDVKD. V dropped 4 bases and J dropped 0; count of bases not matched to a gene: 6. The CDR3 DNA is TGTGCCACCAGTGAGGGGGGACAGGGCCTCTCCTACGAGCAGTACTTC. Its translation is CATSEGGQGLSYEQYF.

About this clonotype: A much larger clone lies one base from this, so it may be a read error. This sequence joins TRBV10-3 and TRBJ2-2; D unclear. Germline V CDR1 and CDR2: ENHRY, SYGVKD. Deletions cut 8 bases from V and 9 bases from J, with 13 bases between. The CDR3 runs 12 residues. The CDR3 protein is CAIWESAWELFF. The CDR3 DNA sequence: TGTGCCATCTGGGAATCCGCCTGGGAGCTGTTTTTT.

At least ten counts were recorded for this clonotype. At one of its ends the junction is not consistent with the germline gene, which may arise from a read error. The chain has TRBV6-5 and TRBJ1-6, with D possibly matching TRBD1 (6 bases). The CDR3 loop spans 12 amino acids. Per the germline V gene, CDR1 is MNHEY and CDR2 is SVGAGI. The CDR3: CASKQGNSPLNF. The CDR3 DNA follows: TGTGCCAGCAAACAGGGAAATTCACCCCTCAACTTT.

This clonotype has ten or more counts. The V gene is TRBV7-2, the J gene TRBJ1-4; TRBD1 agrees at 9 bases. Germline V gene sequence: CDR1 SGHTA, CDR2 FQGNSA. This CDR3 is 15 amino acids long. J gave up 11 bases and V 2 bases, and 9 bases lay outside the gene matches. DNA for the CDR3: TGTGCCAGCAGCTTACCGCGACAGGGGGTCGGCAAACTGTTTTTT. Residues: CASSLPRQGVGKLFF.

This clonotype was seen many times. The gene calls are TRBV29-1 and TRBJ1-4; 7 nucleotides line up with TRBD1. Germline lookup yields CDR1 SQVTM and CDR2 ANQGSEA. J gave up 0 bases and V 6 bases, and 16 bases lay outside the gene matches. This CDR3 comprises 18 residues. The chain's CDR3 is CSVGPSPGGVATNEKLFF. The CDR3 nucleotides are TGCAGCGTCGGCCCGTCGCCAGGGGGGGTAGCAACTAATGAAAAACTGTTTTTT.

This clonotype was detected many times. V and J are TRBV11-3 and TRBJ2-5; 8 bases match TRBD2. V lost 5 bases and J lost 4; bases outside the gene matches: 15. The CDR3 runs 17 residues. Germline assignment: CDR1 SGHNT and CDR2 YENEEA. CDR3 loop: CASSPGAAGAPAETQYF. In DNA, the CDR3 is TGTGCCAGCAGCCCCGGGGCAGCGGGAGCCCCCGCAGAGACCCAGTACTTC.

This clonotype was counted many times. The chain has TRBV9 and TRBJ2-5; no clear D gene. Trimming pared 4 bases from V and 3 bases from J, leaving 10 bases between. The CDR3 runs 13 residues. CDR1 is SGDLS and CDR2 is YYNGEE in the germline V gene. In DNA form, the CDR3 reads TGTGCCAGCAGCCCCCACTCAGAAGAGACCCAGTACTTC. It is translated as CASSPHSEETQYF.

J is TRBJ2-1 and V is TRBV7-3; no clear D gene. CDR1 is SGHTA, CDR2 FQGTGA, per germline. V lost 3 bases, J lost 5 bases, and 8 bases lay in between. The CDR3 is made up of 13 amino acids. CDR3 region: CASSFGINNEQFF. The CDR3 DNA is TGTGCCAGCAGCTTTGGAATAAACAATGAGCAGTTCTTC.

This clonotype was observed at least ten times. A read error may account for a junction end that differs from germline. V is TRBV20-1 and J is TRBJ1-6; 8 bases map to TRBD1. Per germline, CDR1 DFQATT and CDR2 SNEGSKA (reference sequence). This CDR3 is built from 14 residues. This CDR3 is CSASLQGAVSPLNF. The CDR3 DNA reads as TGCAGTGCTAGCCTGCAGGGGGCGGTTTCACCCCTCAACTTT.

This clonotype appeared many times. The chain couples TRBV29-1 to TRBJ2-1, with 10 bases identical to TRBD2. CDR3 length equals 14 residues. Losses at the gene ends were 1 base for V and 7 bases for J; bases not matched to a gene: 4. From germline, CDR1 is SQVTM and CDR2 ANQGSEA. CDR3 nucleotide sequence: TGCAGCGTTGAAGCGACTAGCGGGTTTAATGAGCAGTTCTTC. The encoded protein is CSVEATSGFNEQFF.

This clonotype has a count of ten or more. The chain links TRBV10-3 to TRBJ2-3; TRBD1 matches at 10 bases. J gave up 5 bases and V 5 bases, and 13 bases lay outside the gene matches. The CDR3 covers 17 residues. The V gene's germline CDR1 is ENHRY and CDR2 SYGVKD. The CDR3 region is CAISPGQGPALLDTQYF. The CDR3 coding sequence is TGTGCCATCAGTCCGGGACAGGGGCCGGCGTTGTTAGATACGCAGTATTTT.

This clonotype was detected many times. V usage is TRBV20-1 and J usage is TRBJ1-5; D is ambiguous. Per germline, CDR1 DFQATT and CDR2 SNEGSKA (reference sequence). The V end lost 3 bases, the J end lost 6 bases, and 6 bases lay between the germline ends. CDR3 length: 11 amino acids. The CDR3 region has the DNA TGCAGTGCTAGTCGTGGTCAGCCCCAGCATTTT. Encoded protein: CSASRGQPQHF.

This clonotype was observed at least ten times. The chain uses TRBV30 and TRBJ2-2; either TRBD1 or TRBD2 may supply D (5 bases each). V dropped 5 bases and J dropped 0 bases, with 10 bases sitting between them. Germline assignment: CDR1 GTSNPN and CDR2 SVGIG (reference sequence). This CDR3 contains 14 residues. As DNA, the CDR3 is TGTGCCTGGGAGGGACCCGCGAACACCGGGGAGCTGTTTTTT. Protein sequence: CAWEGPANTGELFF.

This clonotype occurred many times. The chain employs TRBV4-3 and TRBJ2-7; 14 bases align to TRBD2. The germline gives CDR1 LGHNA, CDR2 YSLEER. The J segment lost 5 bases and the V segment lost 3 bases, leaving 3 bases of the junction unmatched. CDR3 length equals 15 residues. The CDR3 sequence is CASSHGLAGGDEQYF. DNA of the CDR3: TGCGCCAGCAGCCACGGACTAGCGGGAGGAGACGAGCAGTACTTC.

This clonotype was picked up many times. The chain joins TRBV7-9 to TRBJ2-3, with D possibly TRBD2 on 5 matching bases. Trimming removed 3 bases at V and 2 bases at J, with 12 bases between. This CDR3 region has 15 residues. Germline V gene data show CDR1 as SEHNR and CDR2 as FQNEAQ (reference sequence). CDR3 residues: CASSFGGGNTDTQYF. The CDR3 nucleotides are TGTGCCAGCAGCTTCGGCGGAGGAAACACAGATACGCAGTATTTT.

The table lists this clonotype with many counts. J is TRBJ2-1 and V is TRBV5-1, with TRBD2 matching 8 bases. This CDR3 comprises 19 residues. V trimming: 1 base; J trimming: 3 bases; junction bases outside the gene matches: 15. Germline V gene data show CDR1 as SGHRS and CDR2 as YFSETQ. The CDR3 loop is CASSLSGASGSSFYNEQFF. The CDR3 region has the DNA TGCGCCAGCAGCTTGAGCGGCGCAAGCGGGAGTTCTTTCTACAATGAGCAGTTCTTC.